Listed below are T cell receptor beta chains from one sample, sequenced in a study of blood T cell repertoires in COVID-19. The table came from immunoSEQ multiplex PCR; TCRdb's copy has only in-frame clones and leaves some out. The sample includes some 520,000 clones, 85% to 90% seen only once; the top ten take approximately 0.9%. Sequencing was performed on peripheral blood. These receptors were collected from a man between 18 and 29 years old with COVID-19, enrolled during active disease. Each CDR3 is given with its conserved first and last residue.

v_gene	j_gene	len	CDR3aa
TRBV2	TRBJ2-2	14	CASRRQGDTGELFF
TRBV6-5	TRBJ2-7	13	CASSRTGSYEQYF
TRBV5-1	TRBJ1-2	14	CASSLEYRGQGYTF
TRBV5-5	TRBJ2-2	11	CASSSTGELFF
TRBV5-1	TRBJ2-1	13	CASSSGTGNEQFF
TRBV24-1	TRBJ1-4	11	CATSDNSKLFF
TRBV24-1	TRBJ1-5	17	CATSDSNSPYSNQPQHF
TRBV2	TRBJ1-2	14	CASTGSQDNYGYTF
TRBV6-5	TRBJ2-2	16	CASSYSVAGGRGELFF
TRBV10-2	TRBJ1-1	14	CASSEGQGATEAFF
TRBV5-1	TRBJ2-2	13	CASREGGTGELFF
TRBV25-1	TRBJ2-1	16	CASSESRTGGYNEQFF
TRBV18	TRBJ1-5	16	CASSPPGQGADQPQHF
TRBV6-6	TRBJ1-6	15	CASSSGDSPTSPLHF
TRBV3-1/TRBV3-2	TRBJ2-7	13	CASSPGTNYEQYF
TRBV29-1	TRBJ2-3	14	CSVRPRLAADTQYF
TRBV12-3/TRBV12-4	TRBJ1-1	11	CASSLGREAFF
TRBV9	TRBJ2-1	15	CASSVEIAGPPEQFF
TRBV11-3	TRBJ2-1	14	CASSRRPGRHEQFF
TRBV6-1	TRBJ1-2	15	CASNQGAGTNYGYTF
TRBV5-4	TRBJ1-2	15	CASSTEWTANYGYTF
TRBV15	TRBJ2-7	14	CATSRDSKLAEQYF
TRBV29-1	TRBJ1-2	13	CSVEPTGEYGYTF
TRBV9	TRBJ2-7	16	CASSPGMERGAYEQYF
TRBV5-4	TRBJ2-1	17	CASSLGGRSGGYNEQFF
TRBV2	TRBJ2-2	14	CASEPGEGTGELFF
TRBV6-1	TRBJ1-1	17	CASSAPGGGTGNTEAFF
TRBV11-3	TRBJ2-2	20	CASRKDPGTSGALSSGELFF
TRBV19	TRBJ1-1	12	CAIRQGNTEAFF
TRBV4-1	TRBJ2-1	15	CASSQDWDSYNEQFF
TRBV12-3/TRBV12-4	TRBJ2-5	11	CASSFRETQYF
TRBV3-1/TRBV3-2	TRBJ2-7	16	CASSQETSGRAYEQYF
TRBV30	TRBJ2-1	17	CAWSPGTSGGLYNEQFF
TRBV24-1	TRBJ1-2	15	CATSGDRGPFCGYTF
TRBV7-8	TRBJ1-4	13	CASSSGEQAELFF
TRBV18	TRBJ1-2	14	CASSLNDRDYGYTF
TRBV7-3	TRBJ2-2	16	CASSSTGGAPTGELFF
TRBV5-5	TRBJ1-2	14	CASSPSTGISGYTF
TRBV7-9	TRBJ1-6	16	CASSSRQGSDNSPLHF
TRBV7-9	TRBJ2-1	15	CASSLGGLGDNEQFF
TRBV5-4	TRBJ1-3	14	CASSLGPGGNTIYF